These 2 T cell receptor beta chains came from one sample sequenced in a study of human T cells and chemical hapten exposure. TCRdb reprocessed the RACE reads via MiXCR and lists one record per CDR3 protein. The table lists just over 70,000 distinct CDR3 sequences, over 8.5% of them singletons. Time point here: patch test 3, about 24 weeks after DPC sensitization. Treatment here: therapeutic diphenylcyclopropenone sensitization with weekly scalp DPC. The sequencing used whole blood, collected in connection with sensitization to the hapten diphenylcyclopropenone (DPC). The receptors come from a woman in her 50s with alopecia areata. Some clones in this sample may be carry-over from other donors' samples.

This clonotype was seen more than once but under ten times. This chain links TRBV7-6 with TRBJ2-1, with TRBD2 matching over 10 bases. Germline CDR1 and CDR2: SGHVS and FNYEAQ. The V segment lost 0 bases and the J segment 5 bases; nucleotides outside the gene matches: 4. The CDR3 contains 16 residues. The chain's CDR3 is CASSLASSGGHNEQFF. The CDR3 DNA follows: TGTGCCAGCAGCTTAGCTTCTAGCGGGGGACACAATGAGCAGTTCTTC.

This clonotype showed up just a few times. The chain uses TRBV3-1 and TRBJ2-4; 9 positions match TRBD1. Germline CDR1 LGHDT, CDR2 YNNKEL (reference sequence). V lost 1 base to trimming and J lost 8 bases; unmatched junction nucleotides: 6. The CDR3 runs 15 residues. The CDR3 sequence is CASSQAWDRDYIQYF. CDR3 sequence (DNA): TGTGCCAGCAGCCAAGCCTGGGACAGGGATTACATTCAGTACTTC.